The present entry profiles one T cell receptor beta chain with its context. Its antigen is not known. The time point was: newly diagnosed GD, antithyroid drugs for less than 3 months. With RNA extracted from PBMCs as input, the TCR library was made. Graves' disease diagnoses used American Thyroid Association guidelines. These data belong to a study of regulatory T cells in long-lasting Graves disease. Notes on the study in general: Persistent disease showed a preference for TRBV28, TRBJ1-2 and TRBJ2-5.

The CDR3 sequence is 14 residues long. Germline CDR1 reads MNHEY; CDR2 reads SVGEGT. Trimming took 0 bases from V and 2 from J, leaving 7 bases between them. HTBI primers from iRepertoire and Arm-PCR of CDR3 regions yielded the TCR beta libraries. TCRdb reprocessed the multiplex PCR reads via MiXCR and lists one record per CDR3 protein. The sample records under 300,000 distinct CDR3 sequences, around 18% being singletons. Sequencing was performed on peripheral blood mononuclear cells (PBMCs), taken at new diagnosis, from a patient treated with antithyroid drugs. The origin of this receptor is a female donor with Graves disease. The rearrangement uses TRBV6-2 or TRBV6-3 and TRBJ2-5, with D perhaps matching TRBD2 (6 bases). The CDR3 loop is CASSYSEGQETQYF. The CDR3 coding sequence is TGTGCCAGCAGTTACTCGGAGGGGCAAGAGACCCAGTACTTC.